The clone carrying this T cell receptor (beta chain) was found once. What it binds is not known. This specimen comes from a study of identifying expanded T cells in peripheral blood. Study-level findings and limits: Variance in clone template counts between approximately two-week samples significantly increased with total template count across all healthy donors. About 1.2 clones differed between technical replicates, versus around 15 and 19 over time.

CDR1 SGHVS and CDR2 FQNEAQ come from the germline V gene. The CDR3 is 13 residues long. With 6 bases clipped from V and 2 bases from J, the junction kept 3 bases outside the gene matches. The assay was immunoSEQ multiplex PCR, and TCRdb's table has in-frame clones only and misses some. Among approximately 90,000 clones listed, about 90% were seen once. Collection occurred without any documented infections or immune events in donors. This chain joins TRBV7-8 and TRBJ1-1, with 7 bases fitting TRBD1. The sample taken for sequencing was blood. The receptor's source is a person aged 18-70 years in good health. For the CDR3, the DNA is TGTGCCAGCAGTCGGGACAGCAACACTGAAGCTTTCTTT. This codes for CASSRDSNTEAFF. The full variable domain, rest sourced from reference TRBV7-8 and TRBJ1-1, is GAGVSQSPRYKVAKRGQDVALRCDPISGHVSLFWYQQALGQGPEFLTYFQNEAQLDKSGLPSDRFFAERPEGSVSTLKIQRTQQEDSAVYLCASSRDSNTEAFFGQGTRLTVV.